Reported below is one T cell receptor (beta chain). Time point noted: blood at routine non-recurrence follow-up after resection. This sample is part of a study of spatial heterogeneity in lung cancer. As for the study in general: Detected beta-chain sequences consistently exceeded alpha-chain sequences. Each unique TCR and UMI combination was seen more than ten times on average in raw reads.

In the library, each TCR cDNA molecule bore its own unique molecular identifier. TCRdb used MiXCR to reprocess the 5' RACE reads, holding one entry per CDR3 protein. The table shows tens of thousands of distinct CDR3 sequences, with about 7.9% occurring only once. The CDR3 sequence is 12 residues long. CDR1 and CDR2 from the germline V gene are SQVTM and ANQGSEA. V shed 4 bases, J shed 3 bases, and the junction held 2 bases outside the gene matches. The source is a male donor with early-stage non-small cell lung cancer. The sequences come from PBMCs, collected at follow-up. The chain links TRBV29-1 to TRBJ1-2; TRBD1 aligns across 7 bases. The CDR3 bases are TGCAGCGTTGGAGGACAGGACTATGGCTACACCTTC. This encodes CSVGGQDYGYTF.